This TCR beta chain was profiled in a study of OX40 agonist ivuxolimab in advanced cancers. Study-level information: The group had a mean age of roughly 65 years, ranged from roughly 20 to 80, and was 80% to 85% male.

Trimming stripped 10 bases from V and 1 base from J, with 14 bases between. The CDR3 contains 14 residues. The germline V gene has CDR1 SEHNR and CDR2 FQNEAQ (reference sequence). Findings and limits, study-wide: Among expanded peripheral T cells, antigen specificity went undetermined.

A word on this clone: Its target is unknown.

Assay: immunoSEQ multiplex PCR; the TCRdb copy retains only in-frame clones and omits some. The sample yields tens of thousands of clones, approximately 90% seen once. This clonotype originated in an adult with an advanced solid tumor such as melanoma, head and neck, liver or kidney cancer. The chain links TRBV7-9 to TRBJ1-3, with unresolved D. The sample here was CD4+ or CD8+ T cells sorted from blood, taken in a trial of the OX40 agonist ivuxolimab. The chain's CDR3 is CATPEISSGNTIYF. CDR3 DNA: TGTGCCACCCCGGAAATATCGTCTGGAAACACCATATATTTT.